These 7 T cell receptor beta chains share one sample of origin, sequenced in a study of blood T cell repertoires in COVID-19. Only in-frame clones appear in the TCRdb table, and some are missing; sequencing was by immunoSEQ multiplex PCR. The table has roughly 400,000 clones, roughly nine tenths seen once; the top ten hold 1% to 1.3%. The sample comprised PBMCs or T cells enriched from blood (not recorded which). The receptor set was obtained from a man in his thirties or forties who had recovered from COVID-19.

V and J are TRBV6-5 and TRBJ1-2, with 8 positions matching TRBD1. This CDR3 comprises 15 residues. Trimming took 6 bases from V and 1 from J; bases not matched to a gene: 7. From germline, CDR1 is MNHEY and CDR2 SVGAGI. The CDR3 nucleotides read TGTGCCAGCAGGGGACAGGTTGACTTTAACTATGGCTACACCTTC. Translation: CASRGQVDFNYGYTF.

V and J are TRBV5-1 and TRBJ2-1; the D is unclear. The V gene lost 0 bases and the J gene lost 3 bases, with 10 bases spanning the gap. Germline assignment: CDR1 SGHRS and CDR2 YFSETQ. The CDR3 runs 15 residues. CDR3 sequence (DNA): TGCGCCAGCAGCTTGGCGTTTCCACTCTACAATGAGCAGTTCTTC. Protein product: CASSLAFPLYNEQFF.

The chain recombines TRBV14 with TRBJ1-2, with D hard to call. Germline V gene sequence: CDR1 SGHDN, CDR2 FVKESK. CDR3 size: 15 residues. Trimming cost V 4 bases and J 4 bases, with 16 bases left between them. The CDR3 region is CASSPDAGWSYGYTF. The CDR3 DNA is TGTGCCAGCAGCCCCGATGCGGGCTGGAGCTATGGCTACACCTTC. Full variable domain (outside the CDR3, taken from reference TRBV14 and TRBJ1-2): EAGVTQFPSHSVIEKGQTVTLRCDPISGHDNLYWYRRVMGKEIKFLLHFVKESKQDESGMPNNRFLAERTGGTYSTLKVQPAELEDSGVYFCASSPDAGWSYGYTFGSGTRLTVV.

The genes are TRBV19 and TRBJ1-2; 9 bases align to TRBD1. The junction had 3 bases not matched to a gene; V was cut back by 3 bases and J by 4 bases. CDR1 is LNHDA, CDR2 SQIVND, per germline (reference sequence). The CDR3 consists of 14 residues. This CDR3 reads CASSILDRGYGYTF. In DNA form, the CDR3 reads TGTGCCAGTAGTATCTTGGACAGGGGCTATGGCTACACCTTC.

V usage is TRBV7-9 and J usage is TRBJ1-6; perhaps TRBD1 as D (6 bases). The CDR3 runs 15 residues. Germline V CDR1 and CDR2: SEHNR, FQNEAQ (reference sequence). The V and J ends lost 5 bases and 0 bases respectively, with 8 bases between them. The CDR3 reads CASSQGSSYNSPLHF. The CDR3, as DNA: TGTGCCAGCAGCCAGGGGAGCTCCTATAATTCACCCCTCCACTTT.

The gene calls are TRBV6-5 and TRBJ1-5; unclear D gene. This CDR3 comprises 14 residues. V was clipped by 5 bases and J by 0 bases, with 8 bases between them. The germline CDR1 and CDR2 sequences are MNHEY and SVGAGI. The DNA of the CDR3 is TGTGCCAGCAGTCGGCGGGATAGCAATCAGCCCCAGCATTTT. Protein sequence: CASSRRDSNQPQHF.

Concerning this clone: The identical CDR3 is also encoded by other nucleotide sequences in the sample. This chain links TRBV7-6 with TRBJ2-5; 7 bases align to TRBD2. Germline V gene data show CDR1 as SGHVS and CDR2 as FNYEAQ. This CDR3 is 15 amino acids long. With 1 base clipped from V and 1 base from J, the junction kept 3 bases outside the gene matches. The CDR3 reads CASSLGASGQETQYF. CDR3 DNA sequence: TGTGCCAGCAGCTTAGGGGCTAGCGGCCAAGAGACCCAGTACTTC.